This T cell receptor beta chain originates from a study of TIL therapy for anti-PD-1-resistant metastatic lung cancer. Study-level background: By whole-exome sequencing, median non-synonymous tumor mutation burden was under 1.9 mutations per megabase.

This was the immunoSEQ v3 assay. Libraries were sequenced to 2 million to 2.5 million read pairs (survey) or 5-6 million (deep). The assay was immunoSEQ multiplex PCR, and TCRdb's table has in-frame clones only and misses some. The sample records 9,500 to 15,000 clones, about 54% being singletons. V was pared by 2 bases and J by 6 bases, with 11 bases of the junction left unmatched. The CDR3 contains 16 residues. Germline-derived CDR1 and CDR2 are SGHTA and FQGTGA. Time point given: pre-treatment sample, taken before nivolumab and TIL therapy. Pleural nodules or supraclavicular lymph nodes made up most of the excised metastases sampled. Patients were adults with stage 4 NSCLC.

This chain links TRBV7-3 with TRBJ2-3; 7 positions match TRBD1. The sample was tumor tissue, taken at baseline. The TCR originated in a person aged 30 to 80 with non-small cell lung cancer. The CDR3 nucleotides are TGTGCCAGCAGCTTAGGCCCGATAGGGACAGAGGATACGCAGTATTTT. Protein sequence: CASSLGPIGTEDTQYF.